Following are 5 T cell receptor beta chains from one sample sequenced in a study of regulatory T cells in long-lasting Graves disease (dated by TCRdb to the early 2020s). Libraries were constructed by multiplex PCR. The sequencer was an Illumina HiSeq 4000. CDR3 regions were amplified by Arm-PCR with iRepertoire HTBI primers to construct TCR beta libraries. The public sequencing data were trimmed at Q25 with fastp and processed into clonotypes with MiXCR by TCRdb, which kept only in-frame beta chains. Each CDR3 protein gets just one entry, which takes the most common genes and DNA from the rows behind it. This sample gives 400,000 to 500,000 distinct CDR3 sequences in total; about 22% of them show up just once. The top ten hold about 7% of the sample. The meaning of the sample's time point label: persistent/refractory GD, antithyroid drugs over 5 years with positive TRAb. RNA was extracted from PBMCs in TRIzol for both TCR sequencing and RNA sequencing.

The sample was peripheral blood mononuclear cells (PBMCs), taken when the disease was refractory, from a patient treated with antithyroid drugs. These receptors came from a female donor with Graves disease.

The rearrangement joins TRBV7-9 to TRBJ1-4; D is unresolved. There are 14 residues in the CDR3. Trimming shortened V by 6 bases and J by 8 bases, and 16 bases separated the two germline ends. The germline gives CDR1 SEHNR, CDR2 FQNEAQ (reference sequence). The CDR3 nucleotides read TGTGCCAGCAGACAGCCCCAACTTGGGGAAAAACTGTTTTTT. This sequence encodes CASRQPQLGEKLFF.

This clonotype occurred many times. The J gene is TRBJ2-5, the V gene TRBV28; tentative D call: TRBD1 (6 bases). CDR3 length: 18 amino acids. CDR1 MDHEN and CDR2 SYDVKM come from the germline V gene. The germline V and J ends were trimmed by 5 bases and 7 bases, with 29 bases remaining between them. CDR3 in DNA: TGTGCCAGCAGTCTCCCCTCAGGGGCACTTAACGCAGAGGGGACCCAGTACTTC. This encodes CASSLPSGALNAEGTQYF. The entire variable domain, with the rest obtained from reference TRBV28 and TRBJ2-5, is as follows: DVKVTQSSRYLVKRTGEKVFLECVQDMDHENMFWYRQDPGLGLRLIYFSYDVKMKEKGDIPEGYSVSREKKERFSLILESASTNQTSMYLCASSLPSGALNAEGTQYFGPGTRLLVL.

This clonotype has ten or more counts. The chain combines TRBV12-3 or TRBV12-4 with TRBJ1-1; D may be TRBD1 (6 bases). V was trimmed by 4 bases and J by 3 bases, leaving 12 bases between them. The CDR3 loop spans 14 amino acids. The CDR3 here is CASSYRDLDTEAFF. The CDR3 DNA sequence: TGTGCCAGCAGTTACAGGGATTTGGACACTGAAGCTTTCTTT.

This clonotype was counted many times. V gene TRBV28 combines with J gene TRBJ2-7; a weak D match, TRBD1 (7 bases). Germline lookup yields CDR1 MDHEN and CDR2 SYDVKM. The CDR3 has 14 amino acids. V lost 7 bases, J lost 3 bases, and 16 bases lay in between. The CDR3 spells CASTAAGTDYEQYF. In DNA, the CDR3 is TGTGCCAGCACCGCTGCGGGGACAGACTACGAGCAGTACTTC.

This clonotype came up many times. This chain joins TRBV12-3 or TRBV12-4 and TRBJ1-2; a possible D gene is TRBD1 (5 bases). V was pared by 5 bases and J by 0 bases, with 13 bases between. The CDR3 has 15 amino acids. This CDR3 reads CASSPTWGTNYGYTF. CDR3 coding DNA: TGTGCCAGCAGTCCCACCTGGGGGACTAACTATGGCTACACCTTC.